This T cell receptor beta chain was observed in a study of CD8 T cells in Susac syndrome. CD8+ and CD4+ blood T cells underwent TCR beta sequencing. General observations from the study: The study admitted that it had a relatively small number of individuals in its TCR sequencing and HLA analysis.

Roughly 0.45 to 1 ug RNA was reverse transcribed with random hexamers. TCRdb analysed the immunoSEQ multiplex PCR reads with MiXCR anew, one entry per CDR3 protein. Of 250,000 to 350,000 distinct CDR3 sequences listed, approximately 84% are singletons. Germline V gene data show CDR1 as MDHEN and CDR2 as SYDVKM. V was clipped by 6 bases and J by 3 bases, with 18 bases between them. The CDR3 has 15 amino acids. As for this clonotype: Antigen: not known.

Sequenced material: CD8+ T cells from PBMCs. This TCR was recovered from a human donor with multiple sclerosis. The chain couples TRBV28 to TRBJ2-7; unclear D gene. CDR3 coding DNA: TGTGCCAGCAGCCCTCGGACGGGTTTCTACTACGAGCAGTACTTC. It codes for CASSPRTGFYYEQYF.